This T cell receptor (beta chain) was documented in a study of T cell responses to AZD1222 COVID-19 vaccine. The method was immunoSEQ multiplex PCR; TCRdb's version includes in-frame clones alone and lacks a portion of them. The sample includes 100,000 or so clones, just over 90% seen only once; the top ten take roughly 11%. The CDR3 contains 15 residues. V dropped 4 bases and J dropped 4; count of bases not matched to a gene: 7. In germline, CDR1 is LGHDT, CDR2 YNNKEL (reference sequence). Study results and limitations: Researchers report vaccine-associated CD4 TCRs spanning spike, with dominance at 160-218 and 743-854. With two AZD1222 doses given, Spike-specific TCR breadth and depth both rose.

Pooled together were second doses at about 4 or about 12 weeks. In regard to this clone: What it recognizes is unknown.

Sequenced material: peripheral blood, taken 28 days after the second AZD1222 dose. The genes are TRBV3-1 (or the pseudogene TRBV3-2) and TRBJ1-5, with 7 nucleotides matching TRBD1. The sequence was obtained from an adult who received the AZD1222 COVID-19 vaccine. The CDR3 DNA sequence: TGTGCCAGCAGCCTGAGGAGGGGGCCAAATCAGCCCCAGCATTTT. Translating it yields CASSLRRGPNQPQHF.